These 10 T cell receptor beta chains were sequenced from one sample in a study of blood T cell repertoires in COVID-19. Produced via immunoSEQ multiplex PCR; TCRdb's table is partial and in-frame only. The sample has some 150,000 clones; more than 70% are singletons. The sample comprised peripheral blood. The receptors here all came from a woman aged 50 to 65 with acute or convalescent COVID-19.

V and J are TRBV5-1 and TRBJ2-3; D ambiguous. Germline loops: CDR1 SGHRS, CDR2 YFSETQ. V lost 1 base and J lost 0, with 9 bases in between. This CDR3 comprises 15 residues. The CDR3 bases are TGCGCCAGCAGCTTGCAAGCAACTAGCACAGATACGCAGTATTTT. Its protein product is CASSLQATSTDTQYF. Combining the CDR3 with reference TRBV5-1 and TRBJ2-3 gives the whole variable domain KAGVTQTPRYLIKTRGQQVTLSCSPISGHRSVSWYQQTPGQGLQFLFEYFSETQRNKGNFPGRFSGRQFSNSRSEMNVSTLELGDSALYLCASSLQATSTDTQYFGPGTRLTVL.

This rearrangement joins TRBV6-5 to TRBJ2-5, with 11 positions matching TRBD1. The V segment lost 2 bases and the J segment 4 bases; nucleotides outside the gene matches: 3. Germline CDR1 reads MNHEY; CDR2 reads SVGAGI. This CDR3 spans 15 amino acids. CDR3 in amino acids: CASSYDGQGAETQYF. The DNA of the CDR3 is TGTGCCAGCAGTTACGACGGACAGGGGGCAGAGACCCAGTACTTC.

The chain links TRBV6-6 to TRBJ1-3; D is perhaps TRBD1 (5 bases). Trimming cost V 5 bases and J 4 bases, with 12 bases left between them. Germline CDR1 is MNHNY and CDR2 is SVGAGI (reference sequence). CDR3 length: 14 residues. Written as DNA, the CDR3 is TGTGCCAGCAGTACCTGGGCAGGGGGAAACACCATATATTTT. Translation gives CASSTWAGGNTIYF.

This clone turned up a few times. The chain couples TRBV25-1 to TRBJ1-1; TRBD1 matches 10 bases. Germline V lookup: CDR1 MGHDK, CDR2 SYGVNS. Unmatched junction bases numbered 8, after V lost 1 base and J lost 3 bases. CDR3 size: 17 residues. The CDR3 DNA sequence: TGTGCCAGCAGTGAATTAGGGACAGGGGTTCGGGACACTGAAGCTTTCTTT. It codes for CASSELGTGVRDTEAFF.

This clone was seen only a few times. The rearrangement joins TRBV7-5 to TRBJ1-6; the DNA was not used to check the table's D call, TRBD1. TRBV7-5 is annotated as a pseudogene. The CDR3 has 13 amino acids. The CDR3 DNA sequence: TGTGTCAGAAGCTTAGGTTTTCAGGCACCCCTCCACTTT. Its protein is CVRSLGFQAPLHF.

The chain joins TRBV5-1 to TRBJ1-4; TRBD1 agrees at 10 bases. The V segment lost 0 bases and the J segment 8 bases; nucleotides outside the gene matches: 4. The length of the CDR3 is 15 residues. Germline V gene sequence: CDR1 SGHRS, CDR2 YFSETQ. The CDR3 protein is CASSLGQGAGEKLFF. As DNA, the CDR3 is TGCGCCAGCAGCTTGGGACAGGGGGCAGGAGAAAAACTGTTTTTT. The whole variable domain, remainder taken from reference TRBV5-1 and TRBJ1-4, is KAGVTQTPRYLIKTRGQQVTLSCSPISGHRSVSWYQQTPGQGLQFLFEYFSETQRNKGNFPGRFSGRQFSNSRSEMNVSTLELGDSALYLCASSLGQGAGEKLFFGSGTQLSVL.

The chain is built from TRBV5-1 and TRBJ2-7, with D unclear. The V end lost 4 bases, the J end lost 2 bases, and 10 bases lay between the germline ends. Looked up from germline, CDR1 is SGHRS and CDR2 is YFSETQ. This CDR3 is built from 13 residues. The CDR3 loop reads CASSPPGPYEQYF. Here the CDR3 DNA reads TGCGCCAGCAGCCCCCCGGGTCCCTACGAGCAGTACTTC. Looking up the rest from reference TRBV5-1 and TRBJ2-7 gives the full variable domain: KAGVTQTPRYLIKTRGQQVTLSCSPISGHRSVSWYQQTPGQGLQFLFEYFSETQRNKGNFPGRFSGRQFSNSRSEMNVSTLELGDSALYLCASSPPGPYEQYFGPGTRLTVT.

This chain joins TRBV7-8 and TRBJ1-6; 9 bases match TRBD1. The CDR3 loop spans 16 amino acids. Trimming took 5 bases from V and 6 from J; bases not matched to a gene: 8. Per the germline V gene, CDR1 is SGHVS and CDR2 is FQNEAQ. The CDR3 is CASSPQQGARNSPLHF. CDR3 nucleotide sequence: TGTGCCAGCAGCCCCCAACAGGGGGCGCGTAATTCACCCCTCCACTTT.

The CDR3 is CAWSVPGQGTGELFF. The CDR3 DNA reads TGTGCCTGGAGTGTCCCGGGACAGGGGACCGGGGAGCTGTTTTTT. This rearrangement joins TRBV30 to TRBJ2-2, with 10 bases fitting TRBD1. The CDR3 covers 15 residues. The J segment lost 5 bases and the V segment lost 0 bases, leaving 3 bases of the junction unmatched. Germline V lookup: CDR1 GTSNPN, CDR2 SVGIG (reference sequence).

V is TRBV5-6 and J is TRBJ1-3; 8 nucleotides align to TRBD1. Losses at the gene ends were 3 bases for V and 3 bases for J; bases not matched to a gene: 11. The CDR3 runs to 17 residues. Germline values: CDR1 SGHDT, CDR2 YYEEEE. The CDR3, as DNA: TGTGCCAGCAGCTACCTGCCAGGGGGCTCTTTTGGAAACACCATATATTTT. Translation gives CASSYLPGGSFGNTIYF.